Below are 16 T cell receptor beta chains sequenced from a single sample in a study of graft-versus-host responses after intestinal transplantation (dated by TCRdb to 2020 to 2023). The library relied on the immunoSEQ multiplex PCR assay. TCRdb mirrors the immuneACCESS table, restricted to in-frame sequences. Some clones are absent from its copies; in checked studies, under half trace to an unresolved V gene, and the reason for the others is unknown. The sample records about 91,000 clones, approximately 89% of which are singletons. The ten largest clones represent just under 0.35% of the sample. The time point label of this sample denotes: cells obtained before transplantation from donor or recipient. These receptors' antigens are unknown. The material sequenced was unstimulated CD4+ T cells sorted from spleen or lymph node cells, taken before transplant. The receptors come from a human donor who was the organ donor for an intestinal transplant.

In the case of this clone: This same CDR3 is encoded by further DNA sequences in the sample. V is TRBV7-9 and J is TRBJ1-1, with 8 bases identical to TRBD1. The CDR3 covers 12 residues. V was pared by 1 base and J by 8 bases, with 0 bases of the junction left unmatched. The germline V gene has CDR1 SEHNR and CDR2 FQNEAQ (reference sequence). CDR3 in DNA: TGTGCCAGCAGCTTAGGACAGGGGGAAGCTTTCTTT. Translation: CASSLGQGEAFF.

The CDR3 reads CASGLVGSGTDTQYF. DNA for the CDR3: TGTGCTAGTGGTTTGGTTGGTAGCGGCACAGATACGCAGTATTTT. The chain uses TRBV12-5 and TRBJ2-3, with D tentatively TRBD2 (5 bases). This CDR3 has 15 residues. Germline loops: CDR1 LGHNT, CDR2 FRNRAP. Between the trimmed V and J ends, which lost 0 bases and 1 base, there was a span of 8 bases.

The chain uses TRBV5-1 and TRBJ2-5, with D unclear. V was pared by 0 bases and J by 2 bases, with 5 bases between. The CDR3 loop spans 13 amino acids. Germline CDR1 is SGHRS and CDR2 is YFSETQ. As DNA, the CDR3 is TGCGCCAGCAGCTTGGTCGAGCAAGAGACCCAGTACTTC. Translation: CASSLVEQETQYF.

V and J are TRBV6-6 and TRBJ2-7, with TRBD2 matching 9 bases. Trimming cost V 5 bases and J 12 bases; bases outside gene matches: 11. CDR3 size: 13 residues. The germline V gene encodes CDR1 MNHNY and CDR2 SVGAGI (reference sequence). Here the CDR3 DNA reads TGTGCCAGCAGTGGAGCTAGCGGGGACCCCTGGTACTTC. It is translated as CASSGASGDPWYF.

V usage is TRBV5-5 and J usage is TRBJ1-1; D uncertain. Germline V gives CDR1 SGHKS, CDR2 YYEKEE (reference sequence). CDR3 length: 14 residues. V lost 0 bases, J lost 8 bases, and 14 bases lay in between. The chain's CDR3 is CASSLDPGPAEAFF. CDR3 DNA sequence: TGTGCCAGCAGCTTGGATCCTGGGCCAGCAGAAGCTTTCTTT.

This chain links TRBV11-3 with TRBJ1-5; 7 bases are shared with TRBD1. The CDR3 contains 16 residues. Germline assignment: CDR1 SGHNT and CDR2 YENEEA. The trim removed 5 bases at V and 4 bases at J, leaving 11 bases unmatched. CDR3 residues: CASSPFWDSHNQPQHF. The DNA for the CDR3 is TGTGCCAGCAGCCCTTTCTGGGACAGTCATAATCAGCCCCAGCATTTT.

A note on this clone: Other nucleotide sequences in the sample specify the same CDR3. The chain is built from TRBV5-1 and TRBJ2-1, with D maybe TRBD1 (5 bases). There are 13 residues in the CDR3. Trimming stripped 0 bases from V and 6 bases from J, with 7 bases between. CDR1 is SGHRS and CDR2 is YFSETQ in the germline V gene. CDR3 loop: CASSLGQGNEQFF. The CDR3, as DNA: TGCGCCAGCAGCTTGGGGCAGGGCAATGAGCAGTTCTTC.

J is TRBJ2-1 and V is TRBV1; TRBD1 is the table's D call, not checked against the DNA. TRBV1 is noted as a pseudogene. The CDR3 is 18 amino acids. CDR3 bases: TGCACCAGCAGCCACGGGACAATCCCCCAAGGCTCCTACAATGAGCAGTTCTTC. Amino acid sequence: CTSSHGTIPQGSYNEQFF.

This chain links TRBV27 with TRBJ1-2; no reliable D call. V was clipped by 2 bases and J by 2 bases, with 9 bases between them. The CDR3 loop spans 14 amino acids. Germline CDR1 reads MNHEY; CDR2 reads SMNVEV (reference sequence). DNA for the CDR3: TGTGCCAGCAGTTTAACGTGGCAGAACTATGGCTACACCTTC. Protein product: CASSLTWQNYGYTF.

This sequence joins TRBV7-3 and TRBJ2-1; TRBD1 agrees at 9 bases. There are 13 residues in the CDR3. V lost 4 bases and J lost 9; bases outside the gene matches: 4. Germline CDR1 and CDR2: SGHTA and FQGTGA. This CDR3 reads CASSSTGGFEQFF. In DNA form, the CDR3 reads TGTGCCAGCAGCTCGACAGGGGGTTTTGAGCAGTTCTTC. The full variable domain, in which reference TRBV7-3 and TRBJ2-1 provide the parts outside the CDR3, is GAGVSQTPSNKVTEKGKYVELRCDPISGHTALYWYRQSLGQGPEFLIYFQGTGAADDSGLPNDRFFAVRPEGSVSTLKIQRTERGDSAVYLCASSSTGGFEQFFGPGTRLTVL.

The rearrangement links TRBV7-8 to TRBJ1-4; the D is unclear. The CDR3 is 17 amino acids. Germline V gives CDR1 SGHVS, CDR2 FQNEAQ. V was clipped by 2 bases and J by 1 base, with 14 bases between them. CDR3 nucleotide sequence: TGTGCCAGCAGCTTAAGGTTTGGGGAGCTAACTAATGAAAAACTGTTTTTT. This sequence encodes CASSLRFGELTNEKLFF.

The chain is built from TRBV4-1 and TRBJ1-1; TRBD1 aligns across 10 bases. The CDR3 covers 15 residues. Germline V gene sequence: CDR1 MGHRA, CDR2 YSYEKL. Unmatched junction bases numbered 5, after V lost 4 bases and J lost 3 bases. CDR3 region: CASSLTTGGYTEAFF. The CDR3 DNA is TGCGCCAGCAGCCTTACGACAGGGGGCTACACTGAAGCTTTCTTT.

The rearrangement links TRBV2 to TRBJ2-3; 7 bases fit TRBD2. The length of the CDR3 is 14 residues. CDR1 is SNHLY and CDR2 is FYNNEI in the germline V gene. Trimming cost V 6 bases and J 2 bases; bases outside gene matches: 5. Here the CDR3 DNA reads TGTGCCAGCAGGGGGGGGGTATCCACAGATACGCAGTATTTT. Encoded protein: CASRGGVSTDTQYF. Looking up the rest from reference TRBV2 and TRBJ2-3 gives the full variable domain: EPEVTQTPSHQVTQMGQEVILRCVPISNHLYFYWYRQILGQKVEFLVSFYNNEISEKSEIFDDQFSVERPDGSNFTLKIRSTKLEDSAMYFCASRGGVSTDTQYFGPGTRLTVL.

As concerns this clone: A read error may account for a junction end that differs from germline. The chain employs TRBV11-3 and TRBJ2-1, with 7 bases aligning to TRBD2. This CDR3 region has 9 residues. Germline-derived CDR1 and CDR2 are SGHNT and YENEEA. The CDR3 DNA follows: TGTGCCAACCCAGCGGGATCGGTCTTC. This encodes CANPAGSVF. The full variable domain, with the rest looked up from reference TRBV11-3 and TRBJ2-1, is EAGVVQSPRYKIIEKKQPVAFWCNPISGHNTLYWYLQNLGQGPELLIRYENEEAVDDSQLPKDRFSAERLKGVDSTLKIQPAELGDSAVYLCANPAGSVFGPGTRLTVL.

This chain uses TRBV28 with TRBJ1-1; 7 bases are a match to TRBD1. There are 13 residues in the CDR3. The V and J ends lost 5 bases and 7 bases, in that order; junction bases with no gene match: 7. In germline, CDR1 is MDHEN, CDR2 SYDVKM. For the CDR3, the DNA is TGTGCCAGCAGTCCACAGGGGCTTCTTGAAGCTTTCTTT. Its protein product is CASSPQGLLEAFF. The full variable domain, its missing parts supplied by reference TRBV28 and TRBJ1-1, is DVKVTQSSRYLVKRTGEKVFLECVQDMDHENMFWYRQDPGLGLRLIYFSYDVKMKEKGDIPEGYSVSREKKERFSLILESASTNQTSMYLCASSPQGLLEAFFGQGTRLTVV.

The rearrangement links TRBV10-3 to TRBJ1-3; no clear D. The V end lost 6 bases, the J end lost 4 bases, and 16 bases lay between the germline ends. CDR1 and CDR2 (germline): ENHRY, SYGVKD. The CDR3 has 15 amino acids. CDR3 nucleotides: TGTGCCATCAGCCCCACCGAGTTTCTCGGAAACACCATATATTTT. It translates to CAISPTEFLGNTIYF.